The 32 T cell receptor beta chains listed next were all sequenced from one sample in a study of blood T cell repertoires in COVID-19. Some clones are missing from TCRdb's copy, which holds only in-frame ones; the method was immunoSEQ multiplex PCR. The table has about 210,000 clones, around 82% seen once. Sequencing was done on a sample of PBMCs or T cells enriched from blood (not recorded which). These receptors were collected from a man younger than 45 with acute COVID-19.

The chain uses TRBV6-5 and TRBJ1-6; the D is unclear. V shed 2 bases and J shed 6 bases, with 8 bases lying between them. CDR3 size: 14 residues. From germline, CDR1 is MNHEY and CDR2 SVGAGI. The CDR3 protein is CASSYRQVNSPLHF. The CDR3 DNA follows: TGTGCCAGCAGTTACAGGCAGGTTAATTCACCCCTCCACTTT.

In DNA form, the CDR3 reads TGTGCCTGGAGTGTACACAGAATGAACACTGAAGCTTTCTTT. Translated: CAWSVHRMNTEAFF. This chain joins TRBV30 and TRBJ1-1; no clear D gene. This CDR3 is 14 amino acids long. Germline V lookup: CDR1 GTSNPN, CDR2 SVGIG (reference sequence). V was pared by 0 bases and J by 0 bases, with 8 bases between.

The chain is built from TRBV5-1 and TRBJ2-7, with 8 bases fitting TRBD1. The CDR3 covers 14 residues. Trimming cost V 4 bases and J 6 bases; bases outside gene matches: 9. The germline CDR1 and CDR2 sequences are SGHRS and YFSETQ. CDR3 sequence: CASSQGAKASEQYF. In DNA, the CDR3 is TGCGCCAGCAGCCAGGGGGCGAAGGCCTCCGAGCAGTACTTC.

Turning to this clone: Other DNA sequences in this specimen translate into the identical CDR3. This chain uses TRBV11-2 with TRBJ1-4; TRBD1 matches 9 bases. V trimming: 5 bases; J trimming: 5 bases; junction bases outside the gene matches: 3. CDR1 is SGHAT and CDR2 is FQNNGV in the germline V gene. This CDR3 spans 14 amino acids. For the CDR3, the DNA is TGTGCCAGCAGCCTAGGACAGGGGAATGAAAAACTGTTTTTT. This gives the protein CASSLGQGNEKLFF.

This chain uses TRBV11-2 with TRBJ2-5; 9 positions agree with TRBD1. The CDR3 has 16 amino acids. Trimming at V came to 2 bases and at J to 5 bases, leaving 9 bases not matched to a gene. CDR1 and CDR2 from the germline V gene are SGHAT and FQNNGV. The CDR3, as DNA: TGTGCCAGCAGCTTAAGTTCCCCGACAGGGGGGGAGACCCAGTACTTC. Translation gives CASSLSSPTGGETQYF.

J is TRBJ1-2 and V is TRBV6-5, with D possibly matching TRBD1 (6 bases). This CDR3 is built from 13 residues. Trimming removed 8 bases at V and 4 bases at J, with 14 bases between. Germline V CDR1 and CDR2: MNHEY, SVGAGI. CDR3 residues: CASQWEQGYGYTF. CDR3 DNA sequence: TGTGCCAGCCAGTGGGAACAGGGCTATGGCTACACCTTC.

This chain connects TRBV5-4 to TRBJ2-3; 8 nucleotides line up with TRBD1. The CDR3 consists of 14 residues. V was pared by 2 bases and J by 4 bases, with 3 bases of the junction left unmatched. Germline CDR1 SGHNT, CDR2 YYREEE (reference sequence). The CDR3 DNA follows: TGTGCCAGCAGCTTTCAGGGGGCTGCAGATACGCAGTATTTT. Protein: CASSFQGAADTQYF.

V gene TRBV19 combines with J gene TRBJ1-5; TRBD1 agrees at 8 bases. J gave up 6 bases and V 1 base, and 5 bases lay outside the gene matches. Per the germline V gene, CDR1 is LNHDA and CDR2 is SQIVND (reference sequence). This CDR3 contains 15 residues. CDR3 in amino acids: CASSIGNRGAQPQHF. CDR3 DNA sequence: TGTGCCAGTAGTATAGGCAACAGGGGGGCTCAGCCCCAGCATTTT. The full variable domain, in which reference TRBV19 and TRBJ1-5 provide the parts outside the CDR3, is DGGITQSPKYLFRKEGQNVTLSCEQNLNHDAMYWYRQDPGQGLRLIYYSQIVNDFQKGDIAEGYSVSREKKESFPLTVTSAQKNPTAFYLCASSIGNRGAQPQHFGDGTRLSIL.

The chain has TRBV19 and TRBJ2-6, with a possible D match to TRBD1 (5 bases). With 4 bases removed from V and 4 bases from J, the gap between germline ends came to 11 bases. CDR3 length: 15 amino acids. Germline V CDR1 and CDR2: LNHDA, SQIVND (reference sequence). CDR3 nucleotide sequence: TGTGCCAGTAGTACTAAGGGGTCGGGGGCCAACGTCCTGACTTTC. It codes for CASSTKGSGANVLTF. Complete variable domain (other parts from reference TRBV19 and TRBJ2-6): DGGITQSPKYLFRKEGQNVTLSCEQNLNHDAMYWYRQDPGQGLRLIYYSQIVNDFQKGDIAEGYSVSREKKESFPLTVTSAQKNPTAFYLCASSTKGSGANVLTFGAGSRLTVL.

The genes are TRBV24-1 and TRBJ2-1; possibly TRBD2 for D (7 bases). V was clipped by 1 base and J by 12 bases, with 21 bases between them. Germline assignment: CDR1 KGHDR and CDR2 SFDVKD. This CDR3 spans 16 amino acids. CDR3 loop: CATSDFSGAGAPAQFF. CDR3 coding DNA: TGTGCCACCAGTGATTTCTCGGGGGCGGGGGCCCCCGCGCAGTTCTTC.

The chain uses TRBV9 and TRBJ1-1; D ambiguous. Germline V gene sequence: CDR1 SGDLS, CDR2 YYNGEE. The CDR3 is made up of 14 amino acids. V shed 4 bases and J shed 0 bases, with 10 bases lying between them. CDR3 protein: CASSPLNMNTEAFF. CDR3 bases: TGTGCCAGCAGCCCCCTCAACATGAACACTGAAGCTTTCTTT.

This clone occurred a few times. V gene TRBV10-3 combines with J gene TRBJ2-3, with D tentatively TRBD2 (6 bases). The CDR3 runs 13 residues. V lost 3 bases and J lost 3, with 7 bases in between. Germline V gene lookup returns CDR1 ENHRY and CDR2 SYGVKD. The CDR3 reads CAISDGGTDTQYF. CDR3 DNA sequence: TGTGCCATCAGTGACGGGGGAACAGATACGCAGTATTTT.

The chain uses TRBV6-5 and TRBJ1-2; D gene ambiguous. Germline loops: CDR1 MNHEY, CDR2 SVGAGI. The CDR3 contains 13 residues. Trimming pared 1 base from V and 3 bases from J, leaving 6 bases between. The CDR3 reads CASSYLRDYGYTF. The CDR3, as DNA: TGTGCCAGCAGTTACTTACGGGACTATGGCTACACCTTC.

This clone was seen just once. The genes are TRBV11-2 and TRBJ2-3, with TRBD2 matching 9 bases. The V gene end was trimmed by 5 bases and the J gene end by 0 bases; junction bases not matched to a gene: 9. CDR3 size: 17 residues. In germline, CDR1 is SGHAT, CDR2 FQNNGV. CDR3 loop: CASSPTPAGGSTDTQYF. The CDR3 nucleotides are TGTGCCAGCAGCCCGACCCCAGCGGGGGGCAGCACAGATACGCAGTATTTT.

Comment on this clone: This specimen includes other DNA sequences encoding the same CDR3. The chain combines TRBV11-2 with TRBJ1-1; D may be TRBD1 (6 bases). The CDR3 totals 15 residues. Between the trimmed V and J ends, which lost 2 bases and 0 bases, there was a span of 10 bases. Germline CDR1 and CDR2: SGHAT and FQNNGV. This CDR3 reads CASSLPGVLNTEAFF. CDR3 DNA: TGTGCCAGCAGCTTACCAGGGGTCCTGAACACTGAAGCTTTCTTT.

The chain joins TRBV20-1 to TRBJ2-7; D is unresolved. This CDR3 is built from 11 residues. The germline V and J ends were trimmed by 1 base and 3 bases, with 4 bases remaining between them. Germline-derived CDR1 and CDR2 are DFQATT and SNEGSKA (reference sequence). The CDR3 nucleotides are TGCAGTGCTAGAGGTAACTACGAGCAGTACTTC. Its translation is CSARGNYEQYF.

The rearrangement links TRBV3-1 (or the pseudogene TRBV3-2) to TRBJ1-2; weak D call: TRBD1 (5 bases). Trimming stripped 0 bases from V and 7 bases from J, with 9 bases between. CDR1 is LGHDT, CDR2 YNNKEL, per germline (reference sequence). This CDR3 contains 13 residues. The CDR3 loop reads CASSQEQGSGYTF. The CDR3 DNA sequence: TGTGCCAGCAGCCAAGAGCAGGGCAGTGGCTACACCTTC.

This chain uses TRBV28 with TRBJ1-3; the D is unclear. The CDR3 is made up of 13 amino acids. The V gene lost 2 bases and the J gene lost 1 base, with 3 bases spanning the gap. The germline V gene has CDR1 MDHEN and CDR2 SYDVKM. CDR3 DNA: TGTGCCAGCAGTTTACCGTCTGGAAACACCATATATTTT. This codes for CASSLPSGNTIYF. The full variable domain, rest sourced from reference TRBV28 and TRBJ1-3, is DVKVTQSSRYLVKRTGEKVFLECVQDMDHENMFWYRQDPGLGLRLIYFSYDVKMKEKGDIPEGYSVSREKKERFSLILESASTNQTSMYLCASSLPSGNTIYFGEGSWLTVV.

The genes are TRBV19 and TRBJ1-2, with D possibly TRBD1 on 6 matching bases. The CDR3 sequence is 12 residues long. The V end lost 5 bases, the J end lost 8 bases, and 12 bases lay between the germline ends. CDR1 is LNHDA, CDR2 SQIVND, per germline (reference sequence). The CDR3 region has the DNA TGTGCCAGTAGTCCCTACAGGGACGGCTACACCTTC. Translated, it gives CASSPYRDGYTF.

The V and J genes are TRBV11-2 and TRBJ2-5; D possibly corresponds to TRBD1 (5 bases). The CDR3 sequence is 15 residues long. V shed 1 base and J shed 0 bases, with 9 bases lying between them. In germline, CDR1 is SGHAT, CDR2 FQNNGV. CDR3: CASSLVDRYQETQYF. CDR3 nucleotide sequence: TGTGCCAGCAGCTTAGTCGACAGATACCAAGAGACCCAGTACTTC.

The chain has TRBV5-4 and TRBJ2-7; D possibly corresponds to TRBD2 (5 bases). Germline V gene sequence: CDR1 SGHNT, CDR2 YYREEE (reference sequence). This CDR3 has 14 amino acids. Trimming pared 5 bases from V and 3 bases from J, leaving 15 bases between. CDR3 DNA sequence: TGTGCCAGCAGACCGGACGTGGCGGGCTACGAGCAGTACTTC. Its protein is CASRPDVAGYEQYF.

The chain joins TRBV5-5 to TRBJ2-5; D is undetermined. The CDR3 sequence is 14 residues long. V gave up 5 bases and J gave up 5 bases, with 16 bases separating them. Germline CDR1 reads SGHKS; CDR2 reads YYEKEE (reference sequence). CDR3 DNA: TGTGCCAGCAGTTGGCGGATGGAAAGGGAGACCCAGTACTTC. Amino acid sequence: CASSWRMERETQYF.

The chain employs TRBV10-2 and TRBJ2-1; no clear D. The V end lost 2 bases, the J end lost 4 bases, and 6 bases lay between the germline ends. Germline values: CDR1 WSHSY, CDR2 SAAADI. The length of the CDR3 is 13 residues. CDR3 nucleotide sequence: TGCGCCAGCAGTGAGACAAAATACAATGAGCAGTTCTTC. Protein sequence: CASSETKYNEQFF.

The CDR3 nucleotides are TGCGCCAGCAGCTCAGGGATTCTAGAAACTGAAGCTTTCTTT. Its protein is CASSSGILETEAFF. The chain joins TRBV5-1 to TRBJ1-1, with D possibly matching TRBD1 (5 bases). The V end lost 3 bases, the J end lost 5 bases, and 14 bases lay between the germline ends. There are 14 residues in the CDR3. Looked up from germline, CDR1 is SGHRS and CDR2 is YFSETQ. Variable domain in full (rest from reference TRBV5-1 and TRBJ1-1): KAGVTQTPRYLIKTRGQQVTLSCSPISGHRSVSWYQQTPGQGLQFLFEYFSETQRNKGNFPGRFSGRQFSNSRSEMNVSTLELGDSALYLCASSSGILETEAFFGQGTRLTVV.

The chain joins TRBV19 to TRBJ2-1, with a possible D match to TRBD2 (7 bases). CDR3 length: 14 residues. Deletions cut 7 bases from V and 6 bases from J, with 16 bases between. CDR1 is LNHDA and CDR2 is SQIVND in the germline V gene (reference sequence). CDR3 nucleotides: TGTGCCAGTAACGGACTAGAAGGGGGCAATGAGCAGTTCTTC. This translates into CASNGLEGGNEQFF. The whole variable domain, remainder taken from reference TRBV19 and TRBJ2-1, is DGGITQSPKYLFRKEGQNVTLSCEQNLNHDAMYWYRQDPGQGLRLIYYSQIVNDFQKGDIAEGYSVSREKKESFPLTVTSAQKNPTAFYLCASNGLEGGNEQFFGPGTRLTVL.

The rearrangement uses TRBV15 and TRBJ2-7; D unresolved. CDR3 size: 14 residues. V lost 4 bases and J 2 bases, leaving 12 bases between the germline ends. Germline V gene lookup returns CDR1 LNHNV and CDR2 YYDKDF (reference sequence). The CDR3 DNA sequence: TGTGCCACCAGCACTTCCGGGTTCCCCTACGAGCAGTACTTC. Protein product: CATSTSGFPYEQYF.

The chain links TRBV3-1 (or the pseudogene TRBV3-2) to TRBJ2-5, with D perhaps TRBD2 (6 bases). Per germline, CDR1 LGHDT and CDR2 YNNKEL (reference sequence). The CDR3 extends over 15 amino acids. Trimming cost V 4 bases and J 2 bases, with 14 bases left between them. CDR3 nucleotide sequence: TGTGCCAGCAGCCCTCGCGGGGACCATCAAGAGACCCAGTACTTC. This codes for CASSPRGDHQETQYF.

CDR3 nucleotide sequence: TGTGCTAGTGGTCCTTCTACAGGGCGCGGGTGGACCGGGGAGCTGTTTTTT. It specifies CASGPSTGRGWTGELFF. V and J are TRBV12-5 and TRBJ2-2, with a possible D match to TRBD1 (6 bases). The germline V and J ends were trimmed by 5 bases and 5 bases, with 21 bases remaining between them. Germline assignment: CDR1 LGHNT and CDR2 FRNRAP. The length of the CDR3 is 17 residues.

In its sample, this clone was seen once. The V and J genes are TRBV6-1 and TRBJ2-7, with a weak D call TRBD1 (5 bases). The CDR3 is 14 amino acids. Germline CDR1 and CDR2: MNHNS and SASEGT. V lost 2 bases to trimming and J lost 3 bases, with 11 bases between them. The CDR3 loop is CASSERAGFYEQYF. CDR3 nucleotide sequence: TGTGCCAGCAGTGAAAGGGCAGGGTTCTACGAGCAGTACTTC.

The chain links TRBV6-1 to TRBJ1-2; D is ambiguous. The ends were cut back, 0 bases at V and 7 bases at J, with 18 bases in the middle. This CDR3 contains 16 residues. CDR1 and CDR2 from the germline V gene are MNHNS and SASEGT. The CDR3 DNA is TGTGCCAGCAGTGAAGCCTTAACGGCCTCAGCGGGTGGCTACACCTTC. This translates into CASSEALTASAGGYTF.

CDR3 DNA sequence: TGTGCCAGTAGTATAGATGGGGGACTAGCGGGAAAAGAGACCCAGTACTTC. This encodes CASSIDGGLAGKETQYF. This sequence joins TRBV19 and TRBJ2-5, with 13 bases that match TRBD2. The CDR3 is made up of 17 amino acids. J gave up 3 bases and V 0 bases, and 4 bases lay outside the gene matches. The germline gives CDR1 LNHDA, CDR2 SQIVND (reference sequence).

This chain uses TRBV5-4 with TRBJ2-5, with 7 positions matching TRBD1. Germline loops: CDR1 SGHNT, CDR2 YYREEE (reference sequence). V lost 3 bases, J lost 5 bases, and 10 bases stayed unmatched. This CDR3 comprises 15 residues. The CDR3 DNA reads TGTGCCAGCAGCTCCCTGACCGGGACAGAGGAGACCCAGTACTTC. Translating it yields CASSSLTGTEETQYF.